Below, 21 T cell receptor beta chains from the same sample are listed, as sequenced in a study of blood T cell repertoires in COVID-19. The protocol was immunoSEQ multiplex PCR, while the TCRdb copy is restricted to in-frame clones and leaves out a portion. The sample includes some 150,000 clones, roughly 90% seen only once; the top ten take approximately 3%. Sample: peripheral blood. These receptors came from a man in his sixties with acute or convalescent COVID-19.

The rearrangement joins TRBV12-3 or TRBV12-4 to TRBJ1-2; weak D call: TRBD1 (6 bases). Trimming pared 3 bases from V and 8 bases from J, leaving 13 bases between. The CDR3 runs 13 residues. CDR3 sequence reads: CASSFTGRDGYTF. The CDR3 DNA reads TGTGCCAGCAGTTTCACAGGGAGGGACGGCTACACCTTC.

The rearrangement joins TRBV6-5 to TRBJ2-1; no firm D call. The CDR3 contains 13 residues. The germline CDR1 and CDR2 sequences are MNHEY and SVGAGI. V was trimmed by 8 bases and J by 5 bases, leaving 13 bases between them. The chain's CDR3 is CASQPTYDNEQFF. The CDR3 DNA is TGTGCCAGCCAGCCGACATACGACAATGAGCAGTTCTTC.

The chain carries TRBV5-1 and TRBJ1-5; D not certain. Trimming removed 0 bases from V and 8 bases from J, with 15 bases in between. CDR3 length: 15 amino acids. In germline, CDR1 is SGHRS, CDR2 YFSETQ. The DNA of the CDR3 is TGCGCCAGCAGCTTGGCCGGGGTAAATAAAGAGCCCCAGCATTTT. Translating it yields CASSLAGVNKEPQHF.

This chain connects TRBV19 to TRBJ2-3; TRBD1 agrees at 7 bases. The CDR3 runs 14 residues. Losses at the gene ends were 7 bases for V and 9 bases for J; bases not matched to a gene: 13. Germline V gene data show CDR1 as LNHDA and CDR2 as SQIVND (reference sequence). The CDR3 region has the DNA TGTGCCAGTAAGGGACAGTACCAAGATACGACGCAGTATTTT. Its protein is CASKGQYQDTTQYF.

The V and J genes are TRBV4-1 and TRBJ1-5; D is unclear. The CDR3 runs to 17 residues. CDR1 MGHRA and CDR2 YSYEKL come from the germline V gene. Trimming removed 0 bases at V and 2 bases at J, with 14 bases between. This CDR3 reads CASSQDNAEIGNQPQHF. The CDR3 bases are TGCGCCAGCAGCCAAGATAACGCGGAGATCGGCAATCAGCCCCAGCATTTT.

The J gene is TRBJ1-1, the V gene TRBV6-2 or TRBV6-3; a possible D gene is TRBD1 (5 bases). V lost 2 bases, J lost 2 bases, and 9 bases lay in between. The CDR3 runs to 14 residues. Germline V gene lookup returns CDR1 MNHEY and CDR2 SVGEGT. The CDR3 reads CASSYVRVNTEAFF. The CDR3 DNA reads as TGTGCCAGCAGTTACGTCAGGGTCAACACTGAAGCTTTCTTT.

Here the CDR3 reads CASSPQQGGEAEAFF. The DNA for the CDR3 is TGCGCCAGCAGCCCCCAACAGGGGGGGGAGGCTGAAGCTTTCTTT. The chain employs TRBV4-1 and TRBJ1-1, with 8 bases identical to TRBD1. V lost 4 bases, J lost 6 bases, and 10 bases stayed unmatched. Germline CDR1 reads MGHRA; CDR2 reads YSYEKL. The CDR3 extends over 15 amino acids.

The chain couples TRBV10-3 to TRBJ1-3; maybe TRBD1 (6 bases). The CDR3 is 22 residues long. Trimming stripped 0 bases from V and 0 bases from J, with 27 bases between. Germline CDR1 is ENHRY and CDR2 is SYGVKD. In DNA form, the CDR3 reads TGTGCCATCAGTGAGTCGAGGAGCCGAGGCATGGACAGTCCCTTCTCTGGAAACACCATATATTTT. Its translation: CAISESRSRGMDSPFSGNTIYF.

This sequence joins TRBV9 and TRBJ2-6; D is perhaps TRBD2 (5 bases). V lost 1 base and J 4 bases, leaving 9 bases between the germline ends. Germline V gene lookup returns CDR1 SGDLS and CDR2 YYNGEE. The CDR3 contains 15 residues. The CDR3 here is CASSVNGEGANVLTF. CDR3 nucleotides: TGTGCCAGCAGCGTAAACGGGGAGGGGGCCAACGTCCTGACTTTC.

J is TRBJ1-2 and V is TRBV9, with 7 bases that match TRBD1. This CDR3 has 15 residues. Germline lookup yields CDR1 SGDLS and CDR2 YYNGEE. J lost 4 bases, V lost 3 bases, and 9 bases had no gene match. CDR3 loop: CASSARQQGSYGYTF. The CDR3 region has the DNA TGTGCCAGCAGCGCACGTCAACAGGGGTCCTATGGCTACACCTTC.

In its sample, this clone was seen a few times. As DNA, the CDR3 is TGTGCCAGCAGTTTGGCCCAGGGTTCACCCCTCCACTTT. Translated: CASSLAQGSPLHF. The chain uses TRBV12-3 or TRBV12-4 and TRBJ1-6; possible D gene TRBD1, 5 bases. This CDR3 is built from 13 residues. Trimming shortened V by 3 bases and J by 9 bases, and 9 bases separated the two germline ends.

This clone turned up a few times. CDR3 bases: TGTGCCAGTCTCCGACTAGCGGGGGCACTCTACGAGCAGTACTTC. Translation: CASLRLAGALYEQYF. The chain is built from TRBV21-1 and TRBJ2-7; the table's D call TRBD2 went unverified against the DNA. TRBV21-1 is flagged as a pseudogene. The CDR3 runs to 15 residues.

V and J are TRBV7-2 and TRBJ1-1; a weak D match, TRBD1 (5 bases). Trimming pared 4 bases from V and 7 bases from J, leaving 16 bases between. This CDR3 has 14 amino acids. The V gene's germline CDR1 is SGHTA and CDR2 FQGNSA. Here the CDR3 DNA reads TGTGCCAGCAGCTATGCTTCAGGGAGGGGTGAAGCTTTCTTT. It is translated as CASSYASGRGEAFF.

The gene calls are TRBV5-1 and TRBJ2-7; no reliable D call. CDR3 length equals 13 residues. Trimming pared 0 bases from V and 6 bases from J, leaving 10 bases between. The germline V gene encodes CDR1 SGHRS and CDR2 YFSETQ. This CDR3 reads CASSLDPAIEQYF. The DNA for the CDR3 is TGCGCCAGCAGCTTGGATCCAGCGATCGAGCAGTACTTC.

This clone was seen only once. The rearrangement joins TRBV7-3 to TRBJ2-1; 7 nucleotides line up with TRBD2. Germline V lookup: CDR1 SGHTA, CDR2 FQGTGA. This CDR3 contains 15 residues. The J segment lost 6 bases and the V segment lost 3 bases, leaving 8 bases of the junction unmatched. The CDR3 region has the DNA TGTGCCAGCAGCTTGGGGGGGTCTGGAGTCAATGAGCAGTTCTTC. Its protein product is CASSLGGSGVNEQFF.

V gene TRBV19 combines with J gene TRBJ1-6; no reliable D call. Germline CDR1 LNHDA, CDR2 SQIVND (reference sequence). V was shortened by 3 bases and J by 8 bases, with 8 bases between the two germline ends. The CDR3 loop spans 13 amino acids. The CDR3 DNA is TGTGCCAGTAGTATGAAAAGAGATTCACCCCTCCACTTT. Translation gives CASSMKRDSPLHF.

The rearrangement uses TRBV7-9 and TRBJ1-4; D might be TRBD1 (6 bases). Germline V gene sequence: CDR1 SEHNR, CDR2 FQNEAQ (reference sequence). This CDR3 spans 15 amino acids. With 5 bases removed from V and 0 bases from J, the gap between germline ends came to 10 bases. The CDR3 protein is CASSPTGSTNEKLFF. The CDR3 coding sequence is TGTGCCAGCAGCCCGACAGGTTCAACTAATGAAAAACTGTTTTTT. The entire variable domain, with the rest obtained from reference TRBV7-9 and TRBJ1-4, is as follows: DTGVSQNPRHKITKRGQNVTFRCDPISEHNRLYWYRQTLGQGPEFLTYFQNEAQLEKSRLLSDRFSAERPKGSFSTLEIQRTEQGDSAMYLCASSPTGSTNEKLFFGSGTQLSVL.

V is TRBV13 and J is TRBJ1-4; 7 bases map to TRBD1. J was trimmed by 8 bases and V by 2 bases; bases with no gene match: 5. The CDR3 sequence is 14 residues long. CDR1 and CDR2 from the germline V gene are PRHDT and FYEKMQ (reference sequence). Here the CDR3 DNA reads TGTGCCAGCAGCTTATTCCAGGGGGAAGAAAAACTGTTTTTT. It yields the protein CASSLFQGEEKLFF. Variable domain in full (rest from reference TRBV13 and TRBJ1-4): AAGVIQSPRHLIKEKRETATLKCYPIPRHDTVYWYQQGPGQDPQFLISFYEKMQSDKGSIPDRFSAQQFSDYHSELNMSSLELGDSALYFCASSLFQGEEKLFFGSGTQLSVL.

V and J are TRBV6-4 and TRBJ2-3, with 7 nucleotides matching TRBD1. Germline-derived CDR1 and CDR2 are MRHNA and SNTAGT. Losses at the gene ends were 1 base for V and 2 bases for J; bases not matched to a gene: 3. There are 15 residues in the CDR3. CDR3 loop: CASSDFGTDTDTQYF. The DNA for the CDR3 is TGTGCCAGCAGTGACTTCGGGACAGACACAGATACGCAGTATTTT.

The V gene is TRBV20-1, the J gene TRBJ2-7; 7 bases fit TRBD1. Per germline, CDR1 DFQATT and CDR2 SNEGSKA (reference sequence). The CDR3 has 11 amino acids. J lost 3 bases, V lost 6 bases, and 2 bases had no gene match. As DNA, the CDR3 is TGCAGTGCCTGGGACAGCTACGAGCAGTACTTC. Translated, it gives CSAWDSYEQYF.

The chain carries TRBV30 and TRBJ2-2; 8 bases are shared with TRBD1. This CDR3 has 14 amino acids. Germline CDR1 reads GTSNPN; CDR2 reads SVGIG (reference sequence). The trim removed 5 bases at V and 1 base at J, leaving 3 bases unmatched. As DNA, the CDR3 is TGTGCCTGGGATGGACAGGGGAACACCGGGGAGCTGTTTTTT. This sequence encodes CAWDGQGNTGELFF.